This T cell receptor beta chain was captured in a study of shared clonotypes between healthy human individuals (TCRdb year 2020). Regarding the study in general: The cohort comprised two women and a few men aged 18 to 49 years. To estimate repertoire size and how much clonotype sharing occurs between individuals, the study deeply sequenced the blood TCR repertoires of roughly 5 healthy adults. Each donor's leukapheresis produced roughly between about 0.8 and 10 billion PBMCs. To increase sequencing depth and limit assay-specific biases, TCR repertoire library preparation and sequencing were carried out by different laboratories using diverse techniques. Per donor, three plates each were used for CD4 naive and CD4 memory, two for CD8 naive, and one for CD8 memory.

Using the deep immunoSEQ assay, multiplex PCR amplified TCR CDR3 regions from genomic DNA. For each cell subset, the extracted genomic DNA was distributed evenly across all wells of several immunoSEQ 96-well plates, and each plate served as one replicate. Each replicate PCR for sorted subsets received roughly 0.2 ug genomic DNA, equal to about 30,000 T cell genomes. Purified libraries were quantified with a Qubit 3.0 fluorometer, sized on a Bioanalyzer 2100, and re-quantified with the KAPA Library Quantification kit. A separate single-read 150-cycle Illumina NextSeq 550 flow cell was used to sequence each immunoSEQ 96-well plate. For the original study's pipeline: Because only junctional sequences without quality scores were contained in the immunoSEQ output, filtering matching that applied to full-length reads could not be performed. Sequences were annotated with PyIR, a Python wrapper for IgBLAST v1.9, using IMGT germline references to assign V/J genes and CDR3. Reads were filtered out if the reads had weak V/J assignments (E-value above 1e-6), no CDR3, stop codons, out-of-frame junctions, or ambiguous translated residues. V3J clonotypes were defined as sequences sharing an identical inferred V gene, J gene, and CDR3 amino acid sequence. The percentage overlap between two repertoires was calculated by dividing the number of shared unique clonotypes by the size of the smaller repertoire. Repertoire richness was assessed with RTK rarefaction, the Chao1 estimator, and Recon v2.1 estimates of unobserved clonotypes. Generation probabilities for all TCRbeta clonotypes obtained by the gDNA method from a handful of donors were computed using OLGA. As stored in TCRdb, this immuneACCESS dataset retains in-frame rearrangements with V and J assigned. A fraction of the clones does not appear; measured against another copy, unresolved V genes explain less than half of the discrepancy, and the remainder lacks a known reason. Clone size and V and J calls were adopted from that table, with D and trimming inferred from the DNA. For this sample the table gives about 700,000 clones, of which around 74% were detected only once. In total, the top ten clones hold approximately 1.7% of the sample.

With regard to this clone: Its antigen is unknown. One base away there is no much larger clone; base qualities are not given. Other DNA sequences in the sample encode the same CDR3.

The donors were healthy, HIV-negative adults with no recently reported acute infections or vaccinations. Every donor was a Caucasian adult residing in Nashville, Tennessee, USA. CD4+ T cells were enriched by magnetic negative selection; naive cells were then positively selected on CD45RA, and the negative fraction formed the memory subset. Blood was collected by leukapheresis, and PBMCs were isolated by Ficoll-Histopaque density gradient centrifugation and then cryopreserved in liquid nitrogen vapor phase. Analytical flow cytometry was used to check the purity and quantity of each magnetically sorted T cell population. Genomic DNA was isolated from each sorted fraction and quantified by UV absorbance on a Nanodrop 2000c. Reading the germline V gene (reference sequence) gives CDR1 WNHNN and CDR2 SYGVQD. The trim is 0 bases for V and 7 bases for J, with a gap of 7 bases between the germline ends. Inclusive of the bounding cysteine and phenylalanine, the CDR3 is 13 residues long. Only the CDR3 region is kept as DNA, spanning 39 bases read in frame from base 1.

The research as a whole found: Pairwise subsampling indicated that sequencing depth was expected to affect the degree of clonotype sharing among donors. Rarefaction of sorted-subset datasets indicated incomplete sequencing despite the large sequencing depth. Sharing across a handful of donors was observed for about 5% of naive CD4, under 4% of naive CD8, about 2.3% of memory CD4, and roughly 0.4% of memory CD8 clonotypes. Clonotypes shared by all four sorted-subset donors showed higher generation probabilities than non-shared clonotypes. Only blood was sampled, and tissue TCR repertoires likely differ from those in blood. Larger estimated clonotype richness was generally found for naive subsets than for memory subsets. Because the study included only a small number of donors, the genetic and exposure-history diversity represented was limited.

The receptor comes from a woman aged 25 to 39 in good health. The specimen sequenced was memory CD4+ T cells sorted from blood. Sample cell subset or site, as interpreted from the label and publication: CD45RA-negative fraction. The V and J segments used are TRBV10-1 and TRBJ1-5; TRBD1 could be the D gene, as 5 bases match. The DNA sequence is given as TGCGCCAGCAGTGAGTCGGGGGGGCAGCCCCAGCATTTT. It encodes CASSESGGQPQHF.